These 28 T cell receptor beta chains were sequenced from one sample in a study of T cell changes during pregnancy in multiple sclerosis. Profiled with immunoSEQ multiplex PCR; TCRdb holds only in-frame clones, not every one. Of tens of thousands of clones detected, around nine tenths appear once; the ten largest clones hold 5.7%. The sequencing here drew on CD8+ T cells from peripheral blood mononuclear cells, taken before pregnancy. The receptors here all came from a female donor with multiple sclerosis, enrolled in a pregnancy study.

This chain connects TRBV15 to TRBJ1-2; 8 positions agree with TRBD1. CDR1 is LNHNV, CDR2 YYDKDF, per germline (reference sequence). V was clipped by 4 bases and J by 8 bases; unmatched bases: 6. CDR3 length: 13 amino acids. The CDR3 reads CATSTRTGHGYTF. The DNA of the CDR3 is TGTGCCACCAGCACCCGGACAGGGCACGGCTACACCTTC.

The chain carries TRBV30 and TRBJ2-1; possibly TRBD1 for D (6 bases). Trimming removed 3 bases from V and 3 bases from J, with 9 bases in between. CDR3 size: 13 residues. Germline V gives CDR1 GTSNPN, CDR2 SVGIG (reference sequence). In DNA form, the CDR3 reads TGTGCCTGGAGCGAGGGACACTACAATGAGCAGTTCTTC. It specifies CAWSEGHYNEQFF.

For the CDR3, the DNA is TGTGCCACCAGCAGAGCGGGGGGGTCTGAAGCTTTCTTT. Translated: CATSRAGGSEAFF. The V gene is TRBV15, the J gene TRBJ1-1, with D tentatively TRBD1 (5 bases). CDR1 LNHNV and CDR2 YYDKDF come from the germline V gene (reference sequence). The V and J ends lost 1 base and 6 bases respectively, with 9 bases between them. This CDR3 is 13 amino acids long.

The rearrangement links TRBV6-5 to TRBJ1-1; D may be TRBD1 (5 bases). The CDR3 has 13 amino acids. The V end lost 9 bases, the J end lost 6 bases, and 17 bases lay between the germline ends. CDR1 is MNHEY and CDR2 is SVGAGI in the germline V gene. CDR3 sequence: CASSYTGTSEAFF. CDR3 DNA sequence: TGTGCCAGTAGCTATACCGGGACTTCTGAAGCTTTCTTT.

This chain connects TRBV5-1 to TRBJ2-7; 8 nucleotides agree with TRBD1. The V gene end was trimmed by 1 base and the J gene end by 3 bases; junction bases not matched to a gene: 3. CDR1 and CDR2 (germline): SGHRS, YFSETQ. The CDR3 length is 14 residues. The CDR3: CASSLTQGVYEQYF. In DNA, the CDR3 is TGCGCCAGCAGCTTGACACAGGGGGTCTACGAGCAGTACTTC.

On this clone: The junction differs from germline at one of its ends, possibly a read error. The chain is built from TRBV7-3 and TRBJ2-3, with D unclear. Germline V gene data show CDR1 as SGHTA and CDR2 as FQGTGA. The CDR3 is made up of 13 amino acids. The CDR3 sequence is CASSLTATDTQYF. CDR3 in DNA: TGTGCCAGCAGCCTAACAGCGACAGATACGCAGTATTTT. The variable domain in full, with the rest retrieved from reference TRBV7-3 and TRBJ2-3, is GAGVSQTPSNKVTEKGKYVELRCDPISGHTALYWYRQSLGQGPEFLIYFQGTGAADDSGLPNDRFFAVRPEGSVSTLKIQRTERGDSAVYLCASSLTATDTQYFGPGTRLTVL.

The V gene is TRBV27, the J gene TRBJ2-1; 8 nucleotides agree with TRBD1. CDR1 is MNHEY and CDR2 is SMNVEV in the germline V gene (reference sequence). The CDR3 consists of 15 residues. The V gene end was trimmed by 7 bases and the J gene end by 8 bases; junction bases not matched to a gene: 13. The CDR3 DNA reads TGTGCCAGCAAGGTGGTAGCGGCAGGGGGCCATGAGCAGTTCTTC. This codes for CASKVVAAGGHEQFF.

This clone appeared once. The genes are TRBV2 and TRBJ1-2; D is perhaps TRBD1 (6 bases). The CDR3 loop spans 15 amino acids. Germline V gene data show CDR1 as SNHLY and CDR2 as FYNNEI. The germline V and J ends were trimmed by 6 bases and 3 bases, with 17 bases remaining between them. The CDR3 DNA sequence: TGTGCCAGCAGCAGACTGGACAGAGGGGACTATGGCTACACCTTC. Protein: CASSRLDRGDYGYTF. Together with reference TRBV2 and TRBJ1-2, the CDR3 gives the full variable domain: EPEVTQTPSHQVTQMGQEVILRCVPISNHLYFYWYRQILGQKVEFLVSFYNNEISEKSEIFDDQFSVERPDGSNFTLKIRSTKLEDSAMYFCASSRLDRGDYGYTFGSGTRLTVV.

The rearrangement joins TRBV7-9 to TRBJ2-1; TRBD2 matches at 11 bases. This CDR3 comprises 16 residues. V shed 5 bases, J shed 9 bases, and the junction held 12 bases outside the gene matches. Germline CDR1 and CDR2: SEHNR and FQNEAQ (reference sequence). CDR3 amino acids: CASSVSGLAANFEQFF. The DNA of the CDR3 is TGTGCCAGCAGCGTATCGGGACTAGCGGCTAATTTTGAGCAGTTCTTC. Drawing the rest from reference TRBV7-9 and TRBJ2-1, the complete variable domain is DTGVSQNPRHKITKRGQNVTFRCDPISEHNRLYWYRQTLGQGPEFLTYFQNEAQLEKSRLLSDRFSAERPKGSFSTLEIQRTEQGDSAMYLCASSVSGLAANFEQFFGPGTRLTVL.

J is TRBJ2-7 and V is TRBV19; possibly TRBD1 for D (6 bases). V lost 5 bases, J lost 0 bases, and 11 bases lay in between. The CDR3 has 14 amino acids. Germline assignment: CDR1 LNHDA and CDR2 SQIVND (reference sequence). The CDR3 is CASSAGTPSYEQYF. CDR3 nucleotides: TGTGCCAGTAGTGCCGGGACACCCTCCTACGAGCAGTACTTC.

The chain combines TRBV4-3 with TRBJ1-2; 8 bases line up with TRBD1. Germline-derived CDR1 and CDR2 are LGHNA and YSLEER. The ends lost 4 bases at V and 1 base at J; junction bases unmatched: 8. The CDR3 is 16 residues long. The CDR3 protein is CASSPSRTGYNYGYTF. The CDR3 nucleotides read TGCGCCAGCAGCCCCTCGAGGACAGGGTATAACTATGGCTACACCTTC.

The CDR3 DNA sequence: TGTGCCAGCAGCTTAATACTAGCGGGAGTGCAGAATGAGCAGTTCTTC. This translates into CASSLILAGVQNEQFF. The chain recombines TRBV7-9 with TRBJ2-1, with 11 bases matching TRBD2. Per the germline V gene, CDR1 is SEHNR and CDR2 is FQNEAQ (reference sequence). The J segment lost 7 bases and the V segment lost 2 bases, leaving 7 bases of the junction unmatched. The CDR3 spans 16 residues.

The chain couples TRBV7-9 to TRBJ1-2, with D uncertain. Germline CDR1 is SEHNR and CDR2 is FQNEAQ (reference sequence). V was trimmed by 2 bases and J by 4 bases, leaving 11 bases between them. The CDR3 extends over 14 amino acids. The CDR3 coding sequence is TGTGCCAGCAGCTTAAGAGAAGGGAGCTATGGCTACACCTTC. Translated: CASSLREGSYGYTF.

The V gene is TRBV27, the J gene TRBJ1-6; D perhaps matches TRBD1 (5 bases). Germline CDR1 and CDR2: MNHEY and SMNVEV (reference sequence). Trimming removed 2 bases at V and 9 bases at J, with 8 bases between. The CDR3 sequence is 13 residues long. The CDR3 DNA reads as TGTGCCAGCAGTTTAGGGGGGAGTTCACCCCTCCACTTT. As protein: CASSLGGSSPLHF.

The CDR3 region is CASSPPPTDWGQEGQPQHF. DNA for the CDR3: TGTGCCAGTAGTCCTCCCCCAACAGACTGGGGGCAAGAAGGTCAGCCCCAGCATTTT. This chain joins TRBV19 and TRBJ1-5; D is possibly TRBD1 (6 bases). Germline lookup yields CDR1 LNHDA and CDR2 SQIVND (reference sequence). V lost 5 bases and J 6 bases, leaving 29 bases between the germline ends. The length of the CDR3 is 19 residues.

Only one count was recorded for this clone. V usage is TRBV6-1 and J usage is TRBJ2-1; TRBD2 matches 9 bases. V was clipped by 1 base and J by 4 bases; unmatched bases: 2. CDR3 length: 15 residues. Germline CDR1 reads MNHNS; CDR2 reads SASEGT. The CDR3 coding sequence is TGTGCCAGCAGTGAAGAGGCGGGGGGGTACAATGAGCAGTTCTTC. It specifies CASSEEAGGYNEQFF.

About this clone: One end of the junction varies from germline; a read error may be responsible. V and J are TRBV27 and TRBJ2-7, with D possibly matching TRBD2 (6 bases). The germline gives CDR1 MNHEY, CDR2 SMNVEV (reference sequence). This CDR3 spans 10 amino acids. In DNA form, the CDR3 reads TGTGCCACCAGTTTAACGCGGGAATACTTC. It encodes CATSLTREYF.

This chain links TRBV7-2 with TRBJ2-5, with a tentative D call TRBD1 (5 bases). The CDR3 is 14 residues long. Germline assignment: CDR1 SGHTA and CDR2 FQGNSA. V was cut by 5 bases and J by 5 bases, with 15 bases left in between. The CDR3 loop reads CASSPRQPSETQYF. CDR3 bases: TGTGCCAGCAGCCCCCGACAGCCCAGTGAGACCCAGTACTTC.

The chain recombines TRBV27 with TRBJ2-7; 7 bases are a match to TRBD1. V dropped 2 bases and J dropped 2; count of bases not matched to a gene: 3. The CDR3 covers 14 residues. Germline V gene lookup returns CDR1 MNHEY and CDR2 SMNVEV (reference sequence). The CDR3 is CASSLHDRAYEQYF. The CDR3 DNA reads TGTGCCAGCAGTTTACATGACAGGGCCTACGAGCAGTACTTC.

This clone was detected once. The chain has TRBV5-5 and TRBJ1-5, with D tentatively TRBD1 (6 bases). This CDR3 region has 15 residues. V lost 4 bases and J lost 3, with 14 bases in between. CDR1 is SGHKS and CDR2 is YYEKEE in the germline V gene (reference sequence). The DNA for the CDR3 is TGTGCCAGCAGCGAGGTCAGGGGATCCAATCAGCCCCAGCATTTT. It translates to CASSEVRGSNQPQHF. Combining the CDR3 with reference TRBV5-5 and TRBJ1-5 gives the whole variable domain DAGVTQSPTHLIKTRGQQVTLRCSPISGHKSVSWYQQVLGQGPQFIFQYYEKEERGRGNFPDRFSARQFPNYSSELNVNALLLGDSALYLCASSEVRGSNQPQHFGDGTRLSIL.

V gene TRBV7-3 combines with J gene TRBJ2-2; weak D call: TRBD2 (6 bases). Germline CDR1 SGHTA, CDR2 FQGTGA. The V end was cut by 8 bases, the J end by 1 base, with 8 bases between. This CDR3 comprises 13 residues. CDR3 nucleotide sequence: TGTGCCAGCGGGGGAGGGAACACCGGGGAGCTGTTTTTT. Residues: CASGGGNTGELFF.

The chain carries TRBV5-5 and TRBJ2-6; D unresolved. V was cut by 4 bases and J by 1 base, with 24 bases left in between. This CDR3 has 20 residues. Germline lookup yields CDR1 SGHKS and CDR2 YYEKEE (reference sequence). The CDR3 spells CASSAFPLELEASGANVLTF. The CDR3 nucleotides read TGTGCCAGCAGCGCCTTCCCCTTAGAGCTTGAGGCTTCTGGGGCCAACGTCCTGACTTTC.

The V gene is TRBV14, the J gene TRBJ2-3, with 7 bases matching TRBD2. CDR1 and CDR2 from the germline V gene are SGHDN and FVKESK. Losses at the gene ends were 1 base for V and 2 bases for J; bases not matched to a gene: 6. The CDR3 is 16 amino acids. The CDR3 nucleotides read TGTGCCAGCAGCCAAGGGGACGGGGACTACACAGATACGCAGTATTTT. This translates into CASSQGDGDYTDTQYF. Full variable domain (outside the CDR3, taken from reference TRBV14 and TRBJ2-3): EAGVTQFPSHSVIEKGQTVTLRCDPISGHDNLYWYRRVMGKEIKFLLHFVKESKQDESGMPNNRFLAERTGGTYSTLKVQPAELEDSGVYFCASSQGDGDYTDTQYFGPGTRLTVL.

This clone has a single count. The chain carries TRBV9 and TRBJ2-1, with D hard to call. V was pared by 4 bases and J by 2 bases, with 7 bases between. Germline CDR1 SGDLS, CDR2 YYNGEE. CDR3 length: 13 residues. The CDR3 bases are TGTGCCAGCAGCCCCAACACCTACAATGAGCAGTTCTTC. Its translation is CASSPNTYNEQFF.

The J gene is TRBJ2-1, the V gene TRBV29-1; the match to TRBD2 covers 14 bases. The CDR3 contains 17 residues. With 6 bases clipped from V and 7 bases from J, the junction kept 14 bases outside the gene matches. Germline V gene data show CDR1 as SQVTM and CDR2 as ANQGSEA. CDR3 amino acids: CSVVGTSGSLVGNEQFF. As DNA, the CDR3 is TGCAGCGTCGTCGGGACTAGCGGGAGCCTCGTCGGGAATGAGCAGTTCTTC.

The chain recombines TRBV4-1 with TRBJ2-4; 8 bases are a match to TRBD1. Germline V gene lookup returns CDR1 MGHRA and CDR2 YSYEKL. The CDR3 spans 16 residues. V trimming: 1 base; J trimming: 4 bases; junction bases outside the gene matches: 6. CDR3 bases: TGCGCCAGCAGCCAAGTCTCGGGACAGGCAAAAAACATTCAGTACTTC. Its protein product is CASSQVSGQAKNIQYF.

The rearrangement joins TRBV4-1 to TRBJ2-3; 11 bases are shared with TRBD2. This CDR3 has 15 residues. With 1 base clipped from V and 3 bases from J, the junction kept 0 bases outside the gene matches. Germline-derived CDR1 and CDR2 are MGHRA and YSYEKL. Here the CDR3 reads CASSQGLAGTDTQYF. CDR3 DNA sequence: TGCGCCAGCAGCCAAGGACTAGCGGGAACAGATACGCAGTATTTT.

This clone was seen only once. This rearrangement joins TRBV28 to TRBJ2-7; 7 bases map to TRBD1. V lost 2 bases, J lost 2 bases, and 9 bases stayed unmatched. The length of the CDR3 is 16 residues. CDR1 is MDHEN and CDR2 is SYDVKM in the germline V gene. The CDR3 region is CASSLEGGKGAYEQYF. CDR3 sequence (DNA): TGTGCCAGCAGTTTAGAAGGGGGCAAAGGGGCCTACGAGCAGTACTTC.